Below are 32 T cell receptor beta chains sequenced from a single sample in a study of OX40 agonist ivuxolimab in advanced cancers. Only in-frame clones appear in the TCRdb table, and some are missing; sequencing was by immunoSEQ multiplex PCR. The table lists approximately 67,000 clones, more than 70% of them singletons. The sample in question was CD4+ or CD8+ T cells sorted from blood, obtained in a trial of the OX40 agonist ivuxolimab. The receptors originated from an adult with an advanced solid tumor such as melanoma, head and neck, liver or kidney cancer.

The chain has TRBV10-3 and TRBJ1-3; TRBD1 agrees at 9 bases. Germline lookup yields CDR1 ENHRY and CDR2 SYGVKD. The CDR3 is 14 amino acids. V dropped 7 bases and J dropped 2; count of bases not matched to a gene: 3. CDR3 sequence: CAITRDRAGNTIYF. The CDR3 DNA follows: TGTGCCATCACGAGGGACAGGGCTGGAAACACCATATATTTT.

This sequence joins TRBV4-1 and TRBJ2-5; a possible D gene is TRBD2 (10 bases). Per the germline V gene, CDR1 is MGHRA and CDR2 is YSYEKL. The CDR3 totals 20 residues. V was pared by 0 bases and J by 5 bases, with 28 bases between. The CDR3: CASSQEGTGKLAGERETQYF. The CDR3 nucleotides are TGCGCCAGCAGCCAAGAGGGGACAGGGAAGCTAGCGGGAGAGCGGGAGACCCAGTACTTC.

The CDR3 is CATSRGLAGPYNEQFF. DNA of the CDR3: TGTGCCACCAGCAGGGGCCTAGCGGGGCCCTACAATGAGCAGTTCTTC. V gene TRBV15 combines with J gene TRBJ2-1; TRBD2 matches 9 bases. J lost 2 bases, V lost 3 bases, and 5 bases had no gene match. The V gene's germline CDR1 is LNHNV and CDR2 YYDKDF (reference sequence). The CDR3 runs 16 residues.

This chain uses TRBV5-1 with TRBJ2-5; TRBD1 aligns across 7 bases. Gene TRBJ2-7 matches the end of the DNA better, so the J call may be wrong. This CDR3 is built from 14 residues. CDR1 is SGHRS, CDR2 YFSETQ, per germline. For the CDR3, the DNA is TGCGCCAGCAGCTTCGGACAGGATTCCTACGAGCAGTACTTC. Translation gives CASSFGQDSYEQYF.

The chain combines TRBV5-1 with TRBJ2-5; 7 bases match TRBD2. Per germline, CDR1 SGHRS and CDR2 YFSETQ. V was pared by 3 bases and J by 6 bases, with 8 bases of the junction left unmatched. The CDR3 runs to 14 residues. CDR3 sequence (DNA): TGCGCCAGCAGCTCAAGGGCGGGGGAGCAGACCCAGTACTTC. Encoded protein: CASSSRAGEQTQYF.

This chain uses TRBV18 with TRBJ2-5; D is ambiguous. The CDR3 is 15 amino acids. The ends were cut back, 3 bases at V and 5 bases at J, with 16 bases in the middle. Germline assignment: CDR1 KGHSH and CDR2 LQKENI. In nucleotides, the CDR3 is TGTGCCAGCTCACCTACGACTGCGCTGCGGGAGACCCAGTACTTC. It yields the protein CASSPTTALRETQYF. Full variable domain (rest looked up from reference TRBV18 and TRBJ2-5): NAGVMQNPRHLVRRRGQEARLRCSPMKGHSHVYWYRQLPEEGLKFMVYLQKENIIDESGMPKERFSAEFPKEGPSILRIQQVVRGDSAAYFCASSPTTALRETQYFGPGTRLLVL.

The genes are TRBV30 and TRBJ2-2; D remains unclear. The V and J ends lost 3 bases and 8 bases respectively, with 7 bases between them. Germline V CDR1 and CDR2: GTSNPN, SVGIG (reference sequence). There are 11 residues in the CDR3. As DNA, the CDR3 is TGTGCCTGGAGGGGTCCGGGGGAGCTGTTTTTT. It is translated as CAWRGPGELFF.

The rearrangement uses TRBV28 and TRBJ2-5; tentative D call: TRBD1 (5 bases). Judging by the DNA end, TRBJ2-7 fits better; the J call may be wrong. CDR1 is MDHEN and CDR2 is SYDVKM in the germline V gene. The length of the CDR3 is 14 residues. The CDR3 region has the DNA TGTGCCAGCAGTGCCCAGGGCCCCCCTTTCGAGCAGTACTTC. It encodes CASSAQGPPFEQYF.

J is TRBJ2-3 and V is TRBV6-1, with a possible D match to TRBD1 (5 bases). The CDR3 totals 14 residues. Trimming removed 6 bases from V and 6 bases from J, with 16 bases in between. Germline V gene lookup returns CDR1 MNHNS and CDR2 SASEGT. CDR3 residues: CASRLGPTWDTQYF. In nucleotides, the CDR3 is TGTGCCAGCAGATTGGGGCCGACCTGGGATACGCAGTATTTT.

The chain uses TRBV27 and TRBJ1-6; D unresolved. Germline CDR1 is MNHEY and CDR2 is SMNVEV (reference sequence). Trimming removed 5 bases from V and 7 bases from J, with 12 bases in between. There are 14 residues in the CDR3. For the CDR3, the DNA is TGTGCCAGCAGTCCACGGATCTCGAATTCACCCCTCCACTTT. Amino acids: CASSPRISNSPLHF.

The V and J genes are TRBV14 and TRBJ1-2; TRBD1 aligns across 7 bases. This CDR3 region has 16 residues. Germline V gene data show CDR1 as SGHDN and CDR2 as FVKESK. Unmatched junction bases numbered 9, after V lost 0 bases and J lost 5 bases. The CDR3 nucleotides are TGTGCCAGCAGCCAAGATCAACCGGGACAGAAATATGGCTACACCTTC. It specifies CASSQDQPGQKYGYTF.

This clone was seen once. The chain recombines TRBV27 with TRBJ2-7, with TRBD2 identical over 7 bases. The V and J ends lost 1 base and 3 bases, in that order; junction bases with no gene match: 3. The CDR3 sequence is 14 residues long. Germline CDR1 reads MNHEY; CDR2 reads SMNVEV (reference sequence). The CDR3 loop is CASSLLGGSYEQYF. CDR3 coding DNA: TGTGCCAGCAGTTTATTGGGAGGGAGCTACGAGCAGTACTTC.

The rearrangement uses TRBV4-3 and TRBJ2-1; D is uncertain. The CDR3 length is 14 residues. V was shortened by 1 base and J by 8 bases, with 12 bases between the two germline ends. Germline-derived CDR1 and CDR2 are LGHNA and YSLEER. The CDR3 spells CASSQVVTYHEQFF. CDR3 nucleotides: TGCGCCAGCAGCCAAGTGGTGACATACCATGAGCAGTTCTTC.

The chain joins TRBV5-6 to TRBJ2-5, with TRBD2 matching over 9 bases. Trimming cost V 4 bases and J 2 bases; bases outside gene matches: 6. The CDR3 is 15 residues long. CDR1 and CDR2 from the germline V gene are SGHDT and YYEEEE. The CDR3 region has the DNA TGTGCCAGCAGCGTGACTAGCGGTGGGCAAGAGACCCAGTACTTC. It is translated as CASSVTSGGQETQYF.

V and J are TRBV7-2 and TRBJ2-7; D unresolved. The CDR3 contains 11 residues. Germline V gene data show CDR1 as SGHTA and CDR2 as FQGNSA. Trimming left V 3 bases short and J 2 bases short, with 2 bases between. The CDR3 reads CASSFTYEQYV. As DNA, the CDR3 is TGTGCCAGCAGCTTTACCTACGAGCAGTACGTC.

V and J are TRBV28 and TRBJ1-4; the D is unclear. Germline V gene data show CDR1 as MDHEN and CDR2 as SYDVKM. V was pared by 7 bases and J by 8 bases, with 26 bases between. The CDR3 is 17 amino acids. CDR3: CASTPQYHGELGEKLFF. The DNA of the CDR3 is TGTGCCAGCACCCCCCAATATCACGGGGAACTTGGGGAAAAACTGTTTTTT.

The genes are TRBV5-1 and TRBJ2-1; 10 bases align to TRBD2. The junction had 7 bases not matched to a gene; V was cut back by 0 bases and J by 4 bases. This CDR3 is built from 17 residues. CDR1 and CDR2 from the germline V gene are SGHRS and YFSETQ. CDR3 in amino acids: CASSLENSGRLYNEQFF. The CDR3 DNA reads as TGCGCCAGCAGCTTGGAAAATAGCGGGAGGTTGTACAATGAGCAGTTCTTC.

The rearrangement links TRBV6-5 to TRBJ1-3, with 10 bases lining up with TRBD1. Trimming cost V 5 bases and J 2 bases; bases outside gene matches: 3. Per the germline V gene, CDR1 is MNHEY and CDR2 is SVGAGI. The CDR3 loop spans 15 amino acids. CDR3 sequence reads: CASSTGTGAGNTIYF. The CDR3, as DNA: TGTGCCAGCAGTACTGGGACAGGGGCTGGAAACACCATATATTTT.

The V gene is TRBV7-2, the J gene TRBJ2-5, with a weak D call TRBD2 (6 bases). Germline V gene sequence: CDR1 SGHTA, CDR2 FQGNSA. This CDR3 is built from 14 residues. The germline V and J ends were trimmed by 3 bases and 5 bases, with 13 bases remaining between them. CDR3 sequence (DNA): TGTGCCAGCAGCTTGTACTCTGGAGGGGAGACCCAGTACTTC. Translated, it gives CASSLYSGGETQYF.

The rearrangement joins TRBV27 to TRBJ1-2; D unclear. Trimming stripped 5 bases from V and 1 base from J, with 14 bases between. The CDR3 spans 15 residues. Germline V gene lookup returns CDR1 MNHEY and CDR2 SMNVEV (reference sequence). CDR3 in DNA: TGTGCCAGCAGTCCGACGGTGGACGGTAACTATGGCTACACCTTC. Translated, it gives CASSPTVDGNYGYTF.

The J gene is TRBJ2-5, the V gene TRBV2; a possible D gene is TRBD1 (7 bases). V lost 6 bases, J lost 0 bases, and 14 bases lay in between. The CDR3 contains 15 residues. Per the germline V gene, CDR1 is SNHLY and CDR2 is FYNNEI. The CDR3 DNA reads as TGTGCCAGCAGATGGACAGGAGGGTACCAAGAGACCCAGTACTTC. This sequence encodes CASRWTGGYQETQYF. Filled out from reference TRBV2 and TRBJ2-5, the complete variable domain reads EPEVTQTPSHQVTQMGQEVILRCVPISNHLYFYWYRQILGQKVEFLVSFYNNEISEKSEIFDDQFSVERPDGSNFTLKIRSTKLEDSAMYFCASRWTGGYQETQYFGPGTRLLVL.

CDR3 coding DNA: TGTGCCAGCTCCCTTCATCCGGGGGGCAACTATGGCTACACCTTC. This codes for CASSLHPGGNYGYTF. The genes are TRBV18 and TRBJ1-2; TRBD1 is a possible D gene (6 bases). The CDR3 is made up of 15 amino acids. V lost 6 bases, J lost 2 bases, and 16 bases lay in between. Germline V lookup: CDR1 KGHSH, CDR2 LQKENI.

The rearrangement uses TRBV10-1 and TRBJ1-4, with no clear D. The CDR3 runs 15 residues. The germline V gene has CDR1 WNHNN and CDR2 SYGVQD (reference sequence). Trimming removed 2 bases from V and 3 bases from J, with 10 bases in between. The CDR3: CASSEGVRANEKLFF. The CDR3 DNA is TGCGCCAGCAGTGAGGGAGTTCGAGCTAATGAAAAACTGTTTTTT.

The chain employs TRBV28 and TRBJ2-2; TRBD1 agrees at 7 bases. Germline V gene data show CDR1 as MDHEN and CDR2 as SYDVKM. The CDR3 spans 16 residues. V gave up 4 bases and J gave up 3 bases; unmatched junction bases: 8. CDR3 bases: TGTGCCAGCAGTTCTTACAGGGGCCTGGACACCGGGGAGCTGTTTTTT. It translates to CASSSYRGLDTGELFF.

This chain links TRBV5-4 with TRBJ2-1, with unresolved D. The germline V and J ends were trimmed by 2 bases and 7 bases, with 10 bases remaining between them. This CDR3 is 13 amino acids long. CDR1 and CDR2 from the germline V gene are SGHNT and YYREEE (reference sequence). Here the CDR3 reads CASSFGLVNEQFF. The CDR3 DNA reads TGTGCCAGCAGCTTCGGTTTGGTTAATGAGCAGTTCTTC.

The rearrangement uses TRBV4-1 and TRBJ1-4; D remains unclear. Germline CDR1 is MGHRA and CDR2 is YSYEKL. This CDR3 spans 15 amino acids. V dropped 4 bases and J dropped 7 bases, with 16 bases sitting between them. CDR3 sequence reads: CASSPRLGASEKLFF. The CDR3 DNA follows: TGCGCCAGCAGCCCACGACTAGGAGCGAGTGAAAAACTGTTTTTT.

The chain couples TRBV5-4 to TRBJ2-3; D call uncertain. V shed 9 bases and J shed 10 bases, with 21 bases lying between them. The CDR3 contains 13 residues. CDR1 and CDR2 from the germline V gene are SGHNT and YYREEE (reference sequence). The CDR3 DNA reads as TGTGCCACAGGTGCCACTACGTCGAGCCCGCAGTATTTT. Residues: CATGATTSSPQYF.

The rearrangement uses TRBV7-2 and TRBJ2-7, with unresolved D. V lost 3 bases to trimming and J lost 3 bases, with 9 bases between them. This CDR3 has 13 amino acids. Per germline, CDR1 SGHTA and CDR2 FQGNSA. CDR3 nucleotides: TGTGCCAGCAGCTTGAACTGGAACTACGAGCAGTACTTC. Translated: CASSLNWNYEQYF.

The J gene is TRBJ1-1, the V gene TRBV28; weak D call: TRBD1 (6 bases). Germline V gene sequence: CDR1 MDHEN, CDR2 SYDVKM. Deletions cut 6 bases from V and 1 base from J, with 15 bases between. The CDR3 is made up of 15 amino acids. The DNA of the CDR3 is TGTGCCAGCAGAAGCCCCCGGGACAAGAACACTGAAGCTTTCTTT. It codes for CASRSPRDKNTEAFF.

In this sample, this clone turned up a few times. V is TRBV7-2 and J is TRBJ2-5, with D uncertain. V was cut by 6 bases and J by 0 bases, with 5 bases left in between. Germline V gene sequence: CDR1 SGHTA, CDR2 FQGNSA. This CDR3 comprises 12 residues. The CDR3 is CASSLYQETQYF. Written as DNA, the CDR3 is TGTGCCAGCAGTCTCTACCAAGAGACCCAGTACTTC.

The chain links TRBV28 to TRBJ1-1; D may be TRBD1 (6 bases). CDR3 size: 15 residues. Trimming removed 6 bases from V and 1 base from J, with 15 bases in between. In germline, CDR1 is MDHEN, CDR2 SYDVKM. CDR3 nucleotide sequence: TGTGCCAGCAGACGACCCGGGACACAGAACACTGAAGCTTTCTTT. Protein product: CASRRPGTQNTEAFF. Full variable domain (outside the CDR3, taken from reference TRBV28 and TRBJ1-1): DVKVTQSSRYLVKRTGEKVFLECVQDMDHENMFWYRQDPGLGLRLIYFSYDVKMKEKGDIPEGYSVSREKKERFSLILESASTNQTSMYLCASRRPGTQNTEAFFGQGTRLTVV.

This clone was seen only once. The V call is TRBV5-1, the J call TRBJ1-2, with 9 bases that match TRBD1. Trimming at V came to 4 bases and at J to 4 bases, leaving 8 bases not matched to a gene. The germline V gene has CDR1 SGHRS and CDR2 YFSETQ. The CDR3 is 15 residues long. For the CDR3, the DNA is TGCGCCAGCAGCGCCCGGGACAGGGTTTCCTATGGCTACACCTTC. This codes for CASSARDRVSYGYTF.